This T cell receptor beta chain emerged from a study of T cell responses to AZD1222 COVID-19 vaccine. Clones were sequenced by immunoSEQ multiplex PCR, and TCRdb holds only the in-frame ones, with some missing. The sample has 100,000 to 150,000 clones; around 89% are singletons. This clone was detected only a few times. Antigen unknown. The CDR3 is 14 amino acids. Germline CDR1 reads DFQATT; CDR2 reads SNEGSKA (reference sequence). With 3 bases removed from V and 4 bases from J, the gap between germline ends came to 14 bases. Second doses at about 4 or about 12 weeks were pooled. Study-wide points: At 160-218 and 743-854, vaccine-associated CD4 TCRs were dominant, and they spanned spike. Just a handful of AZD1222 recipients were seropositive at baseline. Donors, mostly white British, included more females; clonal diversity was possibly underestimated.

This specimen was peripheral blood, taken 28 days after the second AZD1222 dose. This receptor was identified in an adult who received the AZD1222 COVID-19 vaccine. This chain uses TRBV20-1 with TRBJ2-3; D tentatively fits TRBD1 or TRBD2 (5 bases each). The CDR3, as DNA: TGCAGTGCTAGTGGCAGGGTGGGGGCAGATACGCAGTATTTT. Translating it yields CSASGRVGADTQYF.